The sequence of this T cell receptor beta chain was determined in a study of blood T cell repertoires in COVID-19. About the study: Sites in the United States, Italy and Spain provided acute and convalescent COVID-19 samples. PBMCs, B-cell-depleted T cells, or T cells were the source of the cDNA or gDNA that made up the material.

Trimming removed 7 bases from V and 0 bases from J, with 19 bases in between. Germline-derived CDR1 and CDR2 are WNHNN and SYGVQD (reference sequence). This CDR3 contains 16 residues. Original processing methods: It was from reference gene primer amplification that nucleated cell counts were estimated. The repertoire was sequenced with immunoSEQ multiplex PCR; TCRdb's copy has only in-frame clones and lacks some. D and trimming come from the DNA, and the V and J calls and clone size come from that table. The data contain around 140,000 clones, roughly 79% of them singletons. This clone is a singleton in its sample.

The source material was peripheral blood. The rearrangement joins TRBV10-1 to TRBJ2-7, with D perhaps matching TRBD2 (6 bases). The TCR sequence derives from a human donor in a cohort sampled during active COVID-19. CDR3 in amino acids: CASISGGLGHSYEQYF. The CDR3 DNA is TGCGCCAGCATTTCCGGGGGACTCGGGCACTCCTACGAGCAGTACTTC.